This T cell receptor (beta chain) was identified in a study of CD8+ T cells in alopecia areata. Study in general: A 6-month off-drug phase came after tofacitinib, which had lasted 6 to 18 months. Study outcomes and limitations: In scalp samples, resident alphabeta T cells of normal skin are also sequenced.

Concerning this clone: Its matching antigen is unknown.

Treatment defined: oral pan-JAK inhibitor, 5-10 mg twice daily. Extracted RNA was reverse transcribed into cDNA, the sequencing template. The data were produced by immunoSEQ multiplex PCR, yet TCRdb's version contains in-frame clones alone and is incomplete. In the table there are over 95,000 clones, about 64% of which are singletons. V lost 1 base and J 1 base, leaving 20 bases between the germline ends. Germline CDR1 reads SGHTA; CDR2 reads FQGNSA. CDR3 length: 18 amino acids. Here the sequenced sample was CD8+ T cells sorted from blood, taken at week 4, from a patient treated with tofacitinib. The V gene is TRBV7-2, the J gene TRBJ2-7, with TRBD2 as a possible D gene (5 bases). The source is a human donor with alopecia areata. The CDR3 reads CASSLDLYVGEGSYEQYF. CDR3 DNA sequence: TGTGCCAGCAGCTTAGATCTATACGTAGGAGAGGGTTCCTACGAGCAGTACTTC.